This TCR beta chain was obtained from a study of T-cell reconstitution after alpha-beta-depleted transplantation in children. This clonotype was detected ten times or more. Its antigen is not known. Molecular barcoding with unique molecular identifiers was used for the TCRbeta library. TCRdb fed the PCR reads into MiXCR, producing one record per CDR3 protein. This sample has 120,000 or so distinct CDR3 sequences; 23% occur once, and the top ten carry about 10%. Findings and limits, study-wide: Some patients' high day-60 TCRbeta diversity was traced to surviving recipient T cells and thymic progenitors. There were reportedly several hundred expanded graft clones from which alpha-beta T cells came about two months after transplant.

Specimen: PBMCs, mostly from graft donor cells, collected 180 days after TCRalphabeta/CD19-depleted stem cell transplant. The source of this sequence is a male patient between 2 and 15 years old who had a stem cell transplant for chronic granulomatous disease, so the T cells may come from the graft donor.

The CDR3 loop is CSAGRLDHNTDTQYF. CDR3 bases: TGCAGTGCTGGGAGACTAGATCATAACACAGATACGCAGTATTTT. The genes are TRBV20-1 and TRBJ2-3; possible D gene TRBD2, 6 bases. CDR3 length: 15 residues. CDR1 and CDR2 from the germline V gene are DFQATT and SNEGSKA (reference sequence). V was shortened by 5 bases and J by 2 bases, with 17 bases between the two germline ends.